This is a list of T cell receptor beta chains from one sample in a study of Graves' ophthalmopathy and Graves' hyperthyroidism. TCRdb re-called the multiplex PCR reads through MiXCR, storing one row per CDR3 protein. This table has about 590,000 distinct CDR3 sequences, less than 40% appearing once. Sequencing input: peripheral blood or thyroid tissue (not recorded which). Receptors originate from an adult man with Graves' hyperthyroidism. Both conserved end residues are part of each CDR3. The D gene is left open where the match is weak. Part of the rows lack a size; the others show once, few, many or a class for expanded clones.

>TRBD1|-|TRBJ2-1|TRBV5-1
CASSLKTGGLNEQFF
TGCGCCAGCAGCTTAAAGACAGGGGGTTTGAATGAGCAGTTCTTC
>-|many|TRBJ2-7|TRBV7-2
CASSLAYGEQYF
TGTGCCAGCAGCTTAGCGTACGGCGAGCAGTACTTC
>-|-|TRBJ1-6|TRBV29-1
CSREGRTNSPLHF
TGCAGCCGGGAGGGACGGACTAATTCACCCCTCCACTTT
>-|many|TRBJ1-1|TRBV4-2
CASSQGLLRTFF
TGTGCCAGCAGCCAGGGACTGCTGAGGACTTTCTTT
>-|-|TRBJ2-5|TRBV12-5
CASGLGPGAGETQYF
TGTGCTAGTGGTTTGGGGCCGGGGGCGGGAGAGACCCAGTACTTC
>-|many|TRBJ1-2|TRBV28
CASTPRGRNYGYTF
TGTGCCAGCACCCCGAGGGGAAGGAACTATGGCTACACCTTC
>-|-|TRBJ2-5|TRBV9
CASSLAGRPQETQYF
TGCGCCAGCAGCTTGGCCGGCAGGCCCCAAGAGACCCAGTACTTC
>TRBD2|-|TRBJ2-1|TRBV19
CASSIGGRGNEQFF
TGTGCCAGTAGTATTGGCGGGAGAGGTAATGAGCAGTTCTTC
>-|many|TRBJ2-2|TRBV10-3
CAISDSPGELFF
TGTGCCATCAGTGACTCCCCCGGGGAGCTGTTTTTT
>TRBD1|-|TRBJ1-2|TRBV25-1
CASSDTGTGDGYTF
TGTGCCAGCAGTGATACCGGGACAGGGGATGGCTACACCTTC
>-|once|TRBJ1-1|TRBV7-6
CASRNVLTQNTEAFF
TGTGCCAGCCGCAACGTACTCACACAGAACACTGAAGCTTTCTTT
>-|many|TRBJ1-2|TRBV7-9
CASSLLGAGVARTYGYTF
TGTGCCAGCAGCTTATTAGGTGCGGGGGTGGCTAGAACCTATGGCTACACCTTC
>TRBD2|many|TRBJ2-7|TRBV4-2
CASSQEGLAGREQYF
TGTGCCAGCAGCCAAGAAGGGCTAGCGGGCCGCGAGCAGTACTTC
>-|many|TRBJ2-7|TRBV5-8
CASSARTDGSYEQYF
TGTGCCAGCAGCGCCCGGACGGACGGCTCCTACGAGCAGTACTTC
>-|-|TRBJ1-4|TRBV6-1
CASSAGRDKNEKLFF
TGTGCCAGCAGCGCGGGGAGGGACAAAAATGAAAAACTGTTTTTT
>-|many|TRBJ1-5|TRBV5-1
CASSLAGYSNQPQHF
TGTGCCAGCAGCTTAGCAGGGTATAGCAATCAGCCCCAGCATTTT
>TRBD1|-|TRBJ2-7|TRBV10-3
CAIGGQATYEQYF
TGTGCCATCGGCGGACAGGCGACCTACGAGCAGTACTTC
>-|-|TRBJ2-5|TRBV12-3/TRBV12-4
CASTLGSTGGVGLHF
TGTGCCAGCACCTTAGGGTCTACCGGGGGCGTCGGTTTGCACTTC
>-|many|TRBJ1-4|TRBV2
CASSDRRVDEKLFF
TGTGCCAGCAGTGACCGAAGGGTGGATGAAAAACTGTTTTTT
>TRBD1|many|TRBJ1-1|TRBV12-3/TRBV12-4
CASSPGTGNTEAFF
TGTGCCAGCAGTCCAGGGACAGGCAACACTGAAGCTTTCTTT
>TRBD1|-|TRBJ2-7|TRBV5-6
CASSLQGSRYEQYF
TGTGCCAGCAGCTTACAGGGGTCTCGGTACGAGCAGTACTTC
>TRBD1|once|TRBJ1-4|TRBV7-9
CASSSPDRGLEKLFF
TGTGCCAGCAGCTCACCAGACAGGGGGCTTGAAAAACTGTTTTTT
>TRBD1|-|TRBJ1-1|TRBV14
CASSQEEGAHTEAFF
TGTGCCAGCAGCCAAGAGGAGGGGGCCCACACTGAAGCTTTCTTT
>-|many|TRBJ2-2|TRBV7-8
CASSPPATGELFF
TGTGCCAGCAGCCCCCCGGCCACCGGGGAGCTGTTTTTT
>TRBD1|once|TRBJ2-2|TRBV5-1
CASSSRDREEAGELFF
TGCGCCAGCAGCAGCCGGGACAGGGAAGAGGCCGGGGAGCTGTTTTTT
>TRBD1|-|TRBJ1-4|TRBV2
CASSKDRGRNEKLFF
TGTGCCAGCAGTAAAGACAGGGGAAGGAATGAAAAACTGTTTTTT
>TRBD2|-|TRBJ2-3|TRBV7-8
CASSSSRLAGGPDTQYF
TGTGCCAGCAGCTCCTCAAGACTAGCGGGAGGTCCAGATACGCAGTATTTT